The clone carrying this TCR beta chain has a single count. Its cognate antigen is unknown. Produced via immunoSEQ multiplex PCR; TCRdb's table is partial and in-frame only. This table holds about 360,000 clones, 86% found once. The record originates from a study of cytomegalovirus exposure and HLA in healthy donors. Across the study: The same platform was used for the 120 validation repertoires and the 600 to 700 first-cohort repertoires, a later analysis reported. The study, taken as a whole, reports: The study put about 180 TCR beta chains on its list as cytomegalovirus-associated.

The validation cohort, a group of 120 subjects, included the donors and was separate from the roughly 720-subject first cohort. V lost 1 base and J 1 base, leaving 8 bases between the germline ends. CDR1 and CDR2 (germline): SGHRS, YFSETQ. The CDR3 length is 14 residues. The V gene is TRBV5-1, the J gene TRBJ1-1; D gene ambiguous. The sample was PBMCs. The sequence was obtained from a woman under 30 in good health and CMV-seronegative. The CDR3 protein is CASSLSVPNTEAFF. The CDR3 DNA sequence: TGCGCCAGCAGCTTGTCGGTCCCGAACACTGAAGCTTTCTTT.